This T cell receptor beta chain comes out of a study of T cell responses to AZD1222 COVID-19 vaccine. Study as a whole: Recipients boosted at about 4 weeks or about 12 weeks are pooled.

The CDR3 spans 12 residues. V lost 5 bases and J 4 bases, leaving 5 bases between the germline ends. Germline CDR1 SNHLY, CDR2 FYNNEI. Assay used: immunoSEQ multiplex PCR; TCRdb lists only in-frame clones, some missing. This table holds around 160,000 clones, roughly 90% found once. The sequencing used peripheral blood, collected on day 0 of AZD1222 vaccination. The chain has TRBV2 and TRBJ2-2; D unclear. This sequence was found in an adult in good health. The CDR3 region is CASSPITGELFF. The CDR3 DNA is TGTGCCAGCAGTCCGATCACCGGGGAGCTGTTTTTT.